The 31 T cell receptor beta chains below were found in one sample sequenced in a study of T cell repertoires in cytomegalovirus infection. No antigens are known for them. From the reads, TCRdb called clonotypes with MiXCR, one entry per CDR3 protein. The table lists some 940,000 distinct CDR3 sequences, roughly 31% of them singletons. The sample here was cultured CD8+ T cells from PBMCs, taken from culture after CMV antigen stimulation. The receptors shown here come from a human donor in good health (CMV status not recorded). Some clones in this sample may be carry-over from other donors' samples.

The genes are TRBV15 and TRBJ2-7; D unresolved. The CDR3 covers 13 residues. V was shortened by 3 bases and J by 2 bases, with 8 bases between the two germline ends. The germline gives CDR1 LNHNV, CDR2 YYDKDF (reference sequence). The CDR3 nucleotides read TGTGCCACCAGCAGGGACGGCACCTACGAGCAGTACTTC. Translating gives CATSRDGTYEQYF.

The chain carries TRBV4-3 and TRBJ2-3; TRBD2 is a possible D gene (5 bases). This CDR3 contains 15 residues. Per the germline V gene, CDR1 is LGHNA and CDR2 is YSLEER. With 0 bases removed from V and 4 bases from J, the gap between germline ends came to 11 bases. This chain's CDR3 is CASSQDREGSDTQYF. DNA of the CDR3: TGCGCCAGCAGCCAAGATCGAGAGGGTTCAGATACGCAGTATTTT.

This chain joins TRBV3-1 and TRBJ2-5, with TRBD1 identical over 10 bases. V lost 3 bases, J lost 4 bases, and 14 bases stayed unmatched. The CDR3 extends over 18 amino acids. The V gene's germline CDR1 is LGHDT and CDR2 YNNKEL (reference sequence). As DNA, the CDR3 is TGTGCCAGCAGCCACCACGGGACAGGGGTTCAGATCGGAGAGACCCAGTACTTC. This sequence encodes CASSHHGTGVQIGETQYF.

The chain uses TRBV6-2 or TRBV6-3 and TRBJ2-7; D remains unclear. CDR1 is MNHEY and CDR2 is SVGEGT in the germline V gene. V dropped 5 bases and J dropped 0 bases, with 20 bases sitting between them. The CDR3 extends over 17 amino acids. In DNA form, the CDR3 reads TGTGCCAGCAGTCAGCGTCACCACCGGGCCACCTCCTACGAGCAGTACGTC. It translates to CASSQRHHRATSYEQYV.

A remark on this clonotype: A much larger clone differs from this one at a single base, so this may be a read error. The genes are TRBV7-2 and TRBJ2-3; TRBD1 aligns across 10 bases. Germline V gene lookup returns CDR1 SGHTA and CDR2 FQGNSA. CDR3 length: 14 amino acids. The CDR3 protein is CVSSGDRGTDTQYF. The CDR3, as DNA: TGTGTCAGCAGTGGGGACAGGGGTACAGATACGCAGTATTTT.

CDR3 in DNA: TGTGCCAGTACCCCTGGGCCCCAGGGGCTCTACGAGCAGTACTTC. This translates into CASTPGPQGLYEQYF. This chain connects TRBV19 to TRBJ2-7; perhaps TRBD1 as D (6 bases). CDR3 length: 15 residues. Germline lookup yields CDR1 LNHDA and CDR2 SQIVND (reference sequence). Trimming removed 7 bases at V and 3 bases at J, with 19 bases between.

In this sample, this clonotype turned up many times. The chain links TRBV12-3 or TRBV12-4 to TRBJ2-5; 8 nucleotides match TRBD1. V shed 6 bases and J 5 bases; nucleotides not matched to a gene: 11. This CDR3 spans 15 amino acids. The CDR3 sequence is CASSPTGGRRETQYF. CDR3 DNA: TGTGCCAGCAGCCCTACAGGGGGTCGTCGGGAGACCCAGTACTTC.

The gene calls are TRBV7-9 and TRBJ2-2; D is uncertain. The CDR3 consists of 14 residues. The V end lost 1 base, the J end lost 6 bases, and 9 bases lay between the germline ends. Germline assignment: CDR1 SEHNR and CDR2 FQNEAQ (reference sequence). The CDR3 bases are TGTGCCAGCAGCTTAGTAGCATCTTCCGGGGAGCTGTTTTTT. It codes for CASSLVASSGELFF.

This chain links TRBV12-3 or TRBV12-4 with TRBJ1-1; D is perhaps TRBD1 (5 bases). This CDR3 is 14 amino acids long. Between the trimmed V and J ends, which lost 5 bases and 5 bases, there was a span of 15 bases. The CDR3 DNA is TGTGCCAGCAGTCAAAAGAGCAGGGTGACTGAAGCTTTCTTT. It yields the protein CASSQKSRVTEAFF.

This chain links TRBV12-3 or TRBV12-4 with TRBJ2-1; D not certain. This CDR3 has 13 amino acids. With 7 bases removed from V and 0 bases from J, the gap between germline ends came to 7 bases. The CDR3 spells CASTWTSYNEQFF. The CDR3 nucleotides read TGTGCCAGCACGTGGACCTCCTACAATGAGCAGTTCTTC.

In this sample, this clonotype turned up a few times. The chain joins TRBV7-9 to TRBJ2-3, with a weak D call TRBD2 (5 bases). The CDR3 totals 16 residues. Germline values: CDR1 SEHNR, CDR2 FQNEAQ (reference sequence). Trimming removed 4 bases from V and 2 bases from J, with 16 bases in between. The CDR3 loop reads CASSSPPGKDTDTQYF. The CDR3 nucleotides are TGTGCCAGCAGCTCGCCCCCGGGAAAGGACACAGATACGCAGTATTTT.

This chain links TRBV19 with TRBJ2-1; 7 nucleotides agree with TRBD1. The CDR3 is made up of 17 amino acids. CDR1 is LNHDA and CDR2 is SQIVND in the germline V gene (reference sequence). After removal of 4 bases from V and 4 bases from J, the junction contained 13 bases not matched to a gene. The CDR3 reads CASSTFSTSDRYNEQFF. In DNA form, the CDR3 reads TGTGCCAGTAGTACCTTCTCCACTTCGGACAGGTACAATGAGCAGTTCTTC.

This chain uses TRBV11-2 with TRBJ1-1, with 7 positions matching TRBD1. Germline trimming cut 5 bases from V and 7 bases from J; bases unmatched to any gene: 10. The CDR3 contains 14 residues. Looked up from germline, CDR1 is SGHAT and CDR2 is FQNNGV. The CDR3 region is CASSALGTASEAFF. CDR3 bases: TGTGCCAGCAGCGCCCTCGGGACAGCGAGTGAAGCTTTCTTT.

About this clonotype itself: A much larger clone differs from this one at a single base, so this may be a read error. The CDR3 here is CASSSTRDMGEPQHF. CDR3 DNA sequence: TGTGCCAGCAGCTCAACCCGGGACATGGGAGAGCCCCAGCATTTT. The chain combines TRBV7-2 with TRBJ1-5; TRBD1 is a possible D gene (6 bases). The CDR3 is 15 amino acids. In germline, CDR1 is SGHTA, CDR2 FQGNSA. V was shortened by 4 bases and J by 8 bases, with 18 bases between the two germline ends.

The CDR3 DNA sequence: TGTGCCAGCAGCTTATTCCAGGGGGGGGTCCAAGAGACCCAGTACTTC. Translated: CASSLFQGGVQETQYF. The chain is built from TRBV7-6 and TRBJ2-5, with D possibly called TRBD1 or TRBD2 (7 bases each). V dropped 2 bases and J dropped 1 base, with 14 bases sitting between them. Per the germline V gene, CDR1 is SGHVS and CDR2 is FNYEAQ. This CDR3 has 16 amino acids.

This clonotype was detected once. The chain recombines TRBV5-8 with TRBJ2-5; no clear D gene. V was clipped by 3 bases and J by 2 bases, with 14 bases between them. The CDR3 totals 15 residues. Per germline, CDR1 SGHTS and CDR2 YDEGEE. Here the CDR3 DNA reads TGTGCCAGCAGCTCCCGGGCGTTGGGGCAAGAGACCCAGTACTTC. Its protein product is CASSSRALGQETQYF.

The CDR3 coding sequence is TGTGCCAGCAGCTTAGATGGGGGACAGACCCAGTACTTC. The encoded protein is CASSLDGGQTQYF. The chain joins TRBV11-3 to TRBJ2-5; D possibly matches TRBD1 or TRBD2 (5 bases each). Per germline, CDR1 SGHNT and CDR2 YENEEA. This CDR3 has 13 residues. Trimming stripped 0 bases from V and 6 bases from J, with 8 bases between.

This clonotype was counted ten times or more. The chain employs TRBV7-2 and TRBJ2-5; no reliable D call. Trimming took 5 bases from V and 4 from J, leaving 8 bases between them. This CDR3 comprises 12 residues. Germline assignment: CDR1 SGHTA and CDR2 FQGNSA. CDR3 region: CASSHLGETQYF. The CDR3 region has the DNA TGTGCCAGCAGCCACTTAGGAGAGACCCAGTACTTC. The full variable domain, its missing parts supplied by reference TRBV7-2 and TRBJ2-5, is GAGVSQSPSNKVTEKGKDVELRCDPISGHTALYWYRQSLGQGLEFLIYFQGNSAPDKSGLPSDRFSAERTGGSVSTLTIQRTQQEDSAVYLCASSHLGETQYFGPGTRLLVL.

The chain links TRBV7-9 to TRBJ2-1; D not certain. The V end lost 4 bases, the J end lost 9 bases, and 13 bases lay between the germline ends. Germline V gene sequence: CDR1 SEHNR, CDR2 FQNEAQ (reference sequence). This CDR3 region has 13 residues. The CDR3 loop reads CASSWGLNPEQFF. The CDR3 bases are TGTGCCAGCAGCTGGGGATTAAACCCTGAGCAGTTCTTC.

This clonotype was picked up many times. The chain couples TRBV12-3 or TRBV12-4 to TRBJ1-5; 7 nucleotides align to TRBD1. The CDR3 contains 21 residues. Trimming at V came to 3 bases and at J to 0 bases, leaving 20 bases not matched to a gene. CDR3 coding DNA: TGTGCCAGCAGTTTTGAAATCGGCGACAGGGTTTCTAGATATAGCAATCAGCCCCAGCATTTT. It specifies CASSFEIGDRVSRYSNQPQHF.

This clonotype has only one observation. This chain connects TRBV10-3 to TRBJ2-7; 8 nucleotides match TRBD2. Germline assignment: CDR1 ENHRY and CDR2 SYGVKD. The CDR3 has 15 residues. CDR3 nucleotides: TGTGCCATCAGTGAGTCGCCGGGAGGGGCCCACGAGCAATACGTC. As protein: CAISESPGGAHEQYV.

The table lists this clonotype with a few counts. The rearrangement joins TRBV4-1 to TRBJ2-1; tentatively, D is TRBD1 or TRBD2 (5 bases each). Germline-derived CDR1 and CDR2 are MGHRA and YSYEKL. The CDR3 is 13 residues long. The V gene lost 8 bases and the J gene lost 10 bases, with 18 bases spanning the gap. Written as DNA, the CDR3 is TGCGCCAGCTCCATTTGGGACGGCAGGGAGCAGTTCTTC. Translated, it gives CASSIWDGREQFF.

This sequence joins TRBV7-6 and TRBJ2-7, with a possible D match to TRBD2 (6 bases). The CDR3 has 12 residues. V shed 5 bases and J shed 6 bases, with 11 bases lying between them. From germline, CDR1 is SGHVS and CDR2 FNYEAQ. This CDR3 is CASSNGGGEQYF. The CDR3 bases are TGTGCCAGCAGCAACGGGGGAGGCGAGCAGTACTTC.

The gene calls are TRBV4-1 and TRBJ1-2, with TRBD1 matching over 7 bases. There are 14 residues in the CDR3. Trimming at V came to 3 bases and at J to 2 bases, leaving 3 bases not matched to a gene. The germline V gene has CDR1 MGHRA and CDR2 YSYEKL. The CDR3 DNA reads as TGCGCCAGCAGCCACCGGACAGGCAACTATGGCTACACCTTC. This codes for CASSHRTGNYGYTF.

This clonotype was counted between two and nine times. V and J are TRBV19 and TRBJ1-1; D is ambiguous. The CDR3 loop spans 14 amino acids. The V gene's germline CDR1 is LNHDA and CDR2 SQIVND (reference sequence). V was cut by 1 base and J by 3 bases, with 9 bases left in between. The CDR3 is CASSIVGIDTEAFF. The CDR3 DNA follows: TGTGCCAGTAGTATAGTAGGGATAGACACTGAAGCTTTCTTT.

There are a few counts of this clonotype. The chain joins TRBV6-6 to TRBJ2-7; 10 positions match TRBD1. With 5 bases clipped from V and 5 bases from J, the junction kept 6 bases outside the gene matches. CDR3 length: 14 amino acids. CDR1 and CDR2 (germline): MNHNY, SVGAGI (reference sequence). CDR3 nucleotides: TGTGCCAGCAGTCCGGGGACAGGGGTTGACGAGCAGTACGTC. Translation gives CASSPGTGVDEQYV.

The gene calls are TRBV15 and TRBJ2-5; 8 nucleotides match TRBD2. V trimming: 0 bases; J trimming: 4 bases; junction bases outside the gene matches: 1. The CDR3 consists of 14 residues. CDR1 and CDR2 from the germline V gene are LNHNV and YYDKDF (reference sequence). The CDR3 coding sequence is TGTGCCACCAGCAGAGACCGGGGGGGAGAGACCCAGTACTTC. This translates into CATSRDRGGETQYF.

This clonotype was recorded a few times. J is TRBJ2-1 and V is TRBV12-5; possibly TRBD2 for D (6 bases). V lost 5 bases and J lost 6, with 20 bases in between. Germline V gene sequence: CDR1 LGHNT, CDR2 FRNRAP. This CDR3 has 16 residues. In DNA form, the CDR3 reads TGTGCTAGTGGTACCTCAACGATCGGGACTCTCAATGAGCAGTTCTTC. Protein: CASGTSTIGTLNEQFF.

The chain employs TRBV6-6 and TRBJ2-1; 8 nucleotides align to TRBD1. The V and J ends lost 2 bases and 2 bases, in that order; junction bases with no gene match: 2. Germline CDR1 reads MNHNY; CDR2 reads SVGAGI (reference sequence). The CDR3 is 15 amino acids. CDR3 in DNA: TGTGCCAGCAGTTACCAGGGGGCGGCCTACAATGAGCAGTTCTTC. Residues: CASSYQGAAYNEQFF.

The chain joins TRBV28 to TRBJ1-4, with 8 bases lining up with TRBD1. Trimming took 8 bases from V and 3 from J; bases not matched to a gene: 5. From germline, CDR1 is MDHEN and CDR2 SYDVKM. CDR3 length: 14 amino acids. The CDR3 protein is CASVTGGANEKLFF. DNA of the CDR3: TGTGCCAGCGTAACAGGGGGGGCTAATGAAAAACTGTTTTTT.

V is TRBV6-2 or TRBV6-3 and J is TRBJ2-1, with 9 bases that match TRBD2. The germline V gene encodes CDR1 MNHEY and CDR2 SVGEGT. V lost 6 bases, J lost 8 bases, and 8 bases stayed unmatched. The CDR3 runs to 14 residues. CDR3 sequence (DNA): TGTGCCAGCAGCGTTTCTAGCGGGGCGGATGAGCAGTTCTTC. As protein: CASSVSSGADEQFF.